This passage covers 13 T cell receptor beta chains from one sample sequenced in a study of blood T cell repertoires in COVID-19. Libraries were prepared by immunoSEQ multiplex PCR; TCRdb keeps only in-frame clonotypes and omits some of them. The table records about 210,000 clones, 80% of them present only once. The material sequenced was peripheral blood. These receptors were collected from a human donor in a cohort sampled during active COVID-19.

The V call is TRBV21-1, the J call TRBJ1-2. TRBV21-1 is marked as a pseudogene. The CDR3 consists of 14 residues. The CDR3 region is CASSHPEGDTGYTF. The CDR3, as DNA: TGTGCCAGCAGCCATCCGGAGGGCGATACTGGCTACACCTTC.

The chain joins TRBV27 to TRBJ2-6, with 8 bases aligning to TRBD1. The V gene end was trimmed by 0 bases and the J gene end by 4 bases; junction bases not matched to a gene: 2. Germline V gene sequence: CDR1 MNHEY, CDR2 SMNVEV (reference sequence). The CDR3 extends over 16 amino acids. The CDR3 region has the DNA TGTGCCAGCAGTTTATCAGGACAGGGCGGGGCCAACGTCCTGACTTTC. Encoded protein: CASSLSGQGGANVLTF.

The chain uses TRBV9 and TRBJ2-1, with TRBD1 matching over 8 bases. Germline trimming cut 2 bases from V and 2 bases from J; bases unmatched to any gene: 3. This CDR3 comprises 15 residues. Germline CDR1 and CDR2: SGDLS and YYNGEE. The CDR3 is CASSVGQGTYNEQFF. CDR3 in DNA: TGTGCCAGCAGCGTCGGACAGGGCACCTACAATGAGCAGTTCTTC.

The rearrangement uses TRBV25-1 and TRBJ2-1, with 9 nucleotides matching TRBD1. V trimming: 4 bases; J trimming: 1 base; junction bases outside the gene matches: 8. Germline CDR1 and CDR2: MGHDK and SYGVNS. The CDR3 has 17 amino acids. DNA for the CDR3: TGTGCCAGCAGTGGAACCTCGGGGACAGGGTCCTACAATGAGCAGTTCTTC. This translates into CASSGTSGTGSYNEQFF.

The V and J genes are TRBV9 and TRBJ1-2; D remains unclear. Germline loops: CDR1 SGDLS, CDR2 YYNGEE. The CDR3 spans 15 residues. V lost 0 bases, J lost 5 bases, and 14 bases lay in between. CDR3 residues: CASSVDGWTAYGYTF. As DNA, the CDR3 is TGTGCCAGCAGCGTAGATGGTTGGACTGCATATGGCTACACCTTC.

This chain connects TRBV5-4 to TRBJ2-7; D ambiguous. The V end was cut by 2 bases, the J end by 3 bases, with 6 bases between. Germline V lookup: CDR1 SGHNT, CDR2 YYREEE (reference sequence). The CDR3 sequence is 12 residues long. CDR3 region: CASSFRSYEQYF. Here the CDR3 DNA reads TGTGCCAGCAGCTTTAGGAGCTACGAGCAGTACTTC.

The CDR3 spells CASSFGTGYGYTF. The CDR3 DNA reads as TGTGCCAGCAGCTTTGGGACAGGCTATGGCTACACCTTC. The chain recombines TRBV7-9 with TRBJ1-2, with 8 positions matching TRBD1. J lost 4 bases, V lost 3 bases, and 1 base had no gene match. Germline V gene lookup returns CDR1 SEHNR and CDR2 FQNEAQ (reference sequence). The CDR3 spans 13 residues. The full variable domain, completed using reference TRBV7-9 and TRBJ1-2, is DTGVSQNPRHKITKRGQNVTFRCDPISEHNRLYWYRQTLGQGPEFLTYFQNEAQLEKSRLLSDRFSAERPKGSFSTLEIQRTEQGDSAMYLCASSFGTGYGYTFGSGTRLTVV.

This chain joins TRBV5-4 and TRBJ2-1, with D possibly being TRBD1 (5 bases). CDR1 and CDR2 (germline): SGHNT, YYREEE (reference sequence). This CDR3 region has 15 residues. V was clipped by 4 bases and J by 15 bases, with 26 bases between them. The CDR3 loop reads CASSGANNAHATLFF. CDR3 DNA: TGTGCCAGCAGCGGGGCCAACAACGCCCATGCTACTCTGTTCTTC.

The V call is TRBV5-1, the J call TRBJ2-1; 8 bases map to TRBD1. This CDR3 comprises 17 residues. Germline values: CDR1 SGHRS, CDR2 YFSETQ. The junction had 5 bases not matched to a gene; V was cut back by 0 bases and J by 0 bases. Here the CDR3 reads CASSLGGQASSYNEQFF. CDR3 sequence (DNA): TGCGCCAGCAGCTTGGGGGGACAGGCCAGCTCCTACAATGAGCAGTTCTTC.

The CDR3 region has the DNA TGTGCCAGCAGCTTAGAATGGCGGTGGACCGGGGAGCTGTTTTTT. Its translation: CASSLEWRWTGELFF. This chain links TRBV7-9 with TRBJ2-2; D remains ambiguous. This CDR3 is 15 amino acids long. The germline CDR1 and CDR2 sequences are SEHNR and FQNEAQ (reference sequence). Deletions cut 1 base from V and 5 bases from J, with 11 bases between.

The V gene is TRBV5-1, the J gene TRBJ2-5; 12 nucleotides match TRBD2. V was pared by 4 bases and J by 2 bases, with 6 bases of the junction left unmatched. CDR1 SGHRS and CDR2 YFSETQ come from the germline V gene. This CDR3 comprises 16 residues. CDR3 in amino acids: CASSRRLAGDQETQYF. CDR3 bases: TGCGCCAGCAGCCGAAGACTAGCGGGGGATCAAGAGACCCAGTACTTC.

The rearrangement joins TRBV28 to TRBJ2-5, with 7 bases aligning to TRBD1. Trimming took 2 bases from V and 2 from J; bases not matched to a gene: 8. The CDR3 runs to 16 residues. Germline V gene sequence: CDR1 MDHEN, CDR2 SYDVKM. The CDR3 DNA follows: TGTGCCAGCAGTTTAGGGGCAGGGGGTTGGCAAGAGACCCAGTACTTC. Protein sequence: CASSLGAGGWQETQYF. The whole variable domain, filled in from reference TRBV28 and TRBJ2-5, reads DVKVTQSSRYLVKRTGEKVFLECVQDMDHENMFWYRQDPGLGLRLIYFSYDVKMKEKGDIPEGYSVSREKKERFSLILESASTNQTSMYLCASSLGAGGWQETQYFGPGTRLLVL.

This chain links TRBV24-1 with TRBJ2-1; 15 nucleotides align to TRBD2. Germline V gives CDR1 KGHDR, CDR2 SFDVKD. The CDR3 is 18 residues long. Trimming cost V 3 bases and J 4 bases; bases outside gene matches: 6. This CDR3 reads CATSDGLAGGFGYNEQFF. CDR3 nucleotide sequence: TGTGCCACCAGTGATGGACTAGCGGGAGGGTTTGGGTACAATGAGCAGTTCTTC.